A single sample is the source of the 5 T cell receptor beta chains below, sequenced in a study of cytomegalovirus exposure and HLA in healthy donors. The method was immunoSEQ multiplex PCR; TCRdb's version includes in-frame clones alone and lacks a portion of them. The repertoire holds approximately 280,000 clones, with around 89% as singletons. Sequenced: PBMCs. The source is a woman under 30 in good health and CMV-seronegative.

The V and J genes are TRBV9 and TRBJ2-3; perhaps TRBD2 as D (6 bases). V lost 4 bases to trimming and J lost 5 bases, with 11 bases between them. The CDR3 spans 13 residues. Germline V gene lookup returns CDR1 SGDLS and CDR2 YYNGEE. The CDR3 bases are TGTGCCAGCAGCCCGGTCGGGGGAGATACGCAGTATTTT. Its translation: CASSPVGGDTQYF.

The chain uses TRBV27 and TRBJ2-1; maybe TRBD2 (6 bases). CDR1 is MNHEY and CDR2 is SMNVEV in the germline V gene (reference sequence). V was clipped by 8 bases and J by 0 bases, with 8 bases between them. This CDR3 region has 13 residues. The DNA for the CDR3 is TGTGCCAGCGCGGGGAGCTCCTACAATGAGCAGTTCTTC. This gives the protein CASAGSSYNEQFF.

This clone was recorded a few times. Mismatch with germline at one junction end may stem from a read error. J is TRBJ1-1 and V is TRBV6-1; perhaps TRBD1 as D (5 bases). Germline CDR1 and CDR2: MNHNS and SASEGT. The CDR3 has 14 amino acids. CDR3 in DNA: TGTGCCAGCAGAGCCGCGGGACGGAACGCTGAAGCTTTCTTT. It encodes CASRAAGRNAEAFF.

The chain employs TRBV18 and TRBJ2-1, with D possibly matching TRBD2 (5 bases). The CDR3 is 14 amino acids. The germline V and J ends were trimmed by 5 bases and 5 bases, with 13 bases remaining between them. CDR1 is KGHSH and CDR2 is LQKENI in the germline V gene. In DNA form, the CDR3 reads TGTGCCAGCTCATCCGGGTGGAGGAACAATGAGCAGTTCTTC. Translating gives CASSSGWRNNEQFF.

This chain joins TRBV5-1 and TRBJ2-6, with D possibly matching TRBD1 (6 bases). V gave up 0 bases and J gave up 1 base, with 17 bases separating them. Germline CDR1 is SGHRS and CDR2 is YFSETQ. The CDR3 contains 19 residues. The DNA of the CDR3 is TGCGCCAGCAGCTTGGGGGGGCTACAGGGAAGGTCTGGGGCCAACGTCCTGACTTTC. It specifies CASSLGGLQGRSGANVLTF. The whole variable domain, remainder taken from reference TRBV5-1 and TRBJ2-6, is KAGVTQTPRYLIKTRGQQVTLSCSPISGHRSVSWYQQTPGQGLQFLFEYFSETQRNKGNFPGRFSGRQFSNSRSEMNVSTLELGDSALYLCASSLGGLQGRSGANVLTFGAGSRLTVL.